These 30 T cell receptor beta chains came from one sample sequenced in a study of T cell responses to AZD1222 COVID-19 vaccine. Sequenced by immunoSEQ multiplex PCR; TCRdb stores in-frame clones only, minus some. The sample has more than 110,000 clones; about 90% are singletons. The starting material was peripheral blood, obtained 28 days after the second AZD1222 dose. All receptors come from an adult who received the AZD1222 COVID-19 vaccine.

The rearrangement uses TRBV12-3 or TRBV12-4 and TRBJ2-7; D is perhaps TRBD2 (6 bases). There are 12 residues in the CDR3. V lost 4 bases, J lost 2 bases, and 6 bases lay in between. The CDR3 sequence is CASSSGAYEQYF. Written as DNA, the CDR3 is TGTGCCAGCAGTTCGGGGGCCTACGAGCAGTACTTC.

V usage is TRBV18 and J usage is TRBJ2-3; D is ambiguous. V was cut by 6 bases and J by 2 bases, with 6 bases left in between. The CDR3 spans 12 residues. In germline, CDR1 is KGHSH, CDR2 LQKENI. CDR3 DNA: TGTGCCAGCTCGCTCGTCACAGATACGCAGTATTTT. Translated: CASSLVTDTQYF.

The CDR3 here is CATSDWDSGANVLTF. The CDR3 coding sequence is TGTGCCACCAGTGATTGGGACAGTGGGGCCAACGTCCTGACTTTC. The chain combines TRBV24-1 with TRBJ2-6, with 7 bases identical to TRBD1. Trimming took 2 bases from V and 3 from J; bases not matched to a gene: 0. From germline, CDR1 is KGHDR and CDR2 SFDVKD. The CDR3 is made up of 15 amino acids.

DNA of the CDR3: TGTGCCAGCAGCTTGGTAGCCATCATAGGAAACACCATATATTTT. Protein: CASSLVAIIGNTIYF. V and J are TRBV5-5 and TRBJ1-3; D is ambiguous. From germline, CDR1 is SGHKS and CDR2 YYEKEE (reference sequence). Trimming took 0 bases from V and 4 from J, leaving 11 bases between them. CDR3 length: 15 amino acids.

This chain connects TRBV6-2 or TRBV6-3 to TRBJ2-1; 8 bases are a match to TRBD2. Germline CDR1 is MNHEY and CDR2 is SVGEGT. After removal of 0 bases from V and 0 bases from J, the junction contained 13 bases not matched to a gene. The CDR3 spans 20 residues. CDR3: CASSYSGSTLAESSYNEQFF. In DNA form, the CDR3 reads TGTGCCAGCAGTTACTCGGGGTCGACACTAGCGGAAAGCTCCTACAATGAGCAGTTCTTC.

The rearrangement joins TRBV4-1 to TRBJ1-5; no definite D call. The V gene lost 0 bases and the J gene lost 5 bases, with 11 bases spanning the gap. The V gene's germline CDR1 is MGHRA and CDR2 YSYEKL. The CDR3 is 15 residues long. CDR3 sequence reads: CASSQDGLSYQPQHF. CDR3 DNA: TGCGCCAGCAGCCAAGACGGGCTCTCGTATCAGCCCCAGCATTTT.

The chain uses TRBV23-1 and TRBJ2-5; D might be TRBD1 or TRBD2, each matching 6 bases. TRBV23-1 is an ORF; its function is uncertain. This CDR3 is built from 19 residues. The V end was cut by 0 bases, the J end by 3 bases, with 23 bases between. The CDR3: CASSQSVTREGGKEETQYF. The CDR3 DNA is TGCGCCAGCAGTCAATCTGTCACGCGGGAAGGGGGAAAGGAAGAGACCCAGTACTTC.

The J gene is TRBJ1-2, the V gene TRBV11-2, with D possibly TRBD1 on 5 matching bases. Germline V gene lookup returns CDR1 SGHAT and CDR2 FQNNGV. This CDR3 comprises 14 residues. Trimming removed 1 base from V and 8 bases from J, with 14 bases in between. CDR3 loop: CASSLGAGARGYTF. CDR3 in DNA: TGTGCCAGCAGCTTAGGGGCCGGGGCTCGAGGCTACACCTTC.

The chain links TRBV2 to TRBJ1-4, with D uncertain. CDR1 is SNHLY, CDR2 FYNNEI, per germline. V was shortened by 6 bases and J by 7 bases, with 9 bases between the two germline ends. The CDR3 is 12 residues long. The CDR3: CASRPLVEKLFF. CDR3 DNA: TGTGCCAGCAGGCCCCTGGTTGAAAAACTGTTTTTT. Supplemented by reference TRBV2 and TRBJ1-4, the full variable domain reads EPEVTQTPSHQVTQMGQEVILRCVPISNHLYFYWYRQILGQKVEFLVSFYNNEISEKSEIFDDQFSVERPDGSNFTLKIRSTKLEDSAMYFCASRPLVEKLFFGSGTQLSVL.

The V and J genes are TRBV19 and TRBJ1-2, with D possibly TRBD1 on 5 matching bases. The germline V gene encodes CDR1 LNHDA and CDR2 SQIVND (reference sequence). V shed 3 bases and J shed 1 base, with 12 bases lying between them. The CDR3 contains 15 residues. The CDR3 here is CASSIDRGGNYGYTF. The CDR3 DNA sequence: TGTGCCAGTAGTATCGACCGGGGGGGTAACTATGGCTACACCTTC.

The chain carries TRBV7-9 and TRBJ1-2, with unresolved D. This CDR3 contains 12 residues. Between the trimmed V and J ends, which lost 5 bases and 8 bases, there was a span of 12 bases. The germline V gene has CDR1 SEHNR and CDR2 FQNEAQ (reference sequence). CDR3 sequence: CASSPGQTGYTF. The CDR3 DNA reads TGTGCCAGCAGCCCCGGGCAGACAGGCTACACCTTC.

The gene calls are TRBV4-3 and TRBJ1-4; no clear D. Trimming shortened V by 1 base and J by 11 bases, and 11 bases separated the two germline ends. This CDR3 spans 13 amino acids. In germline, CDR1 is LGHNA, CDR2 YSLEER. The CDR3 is CASSQVKGMKLFF. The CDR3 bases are TGCGCCAGCAGCCAAGTAAAGGGAATGAAACTGTTTTTT.

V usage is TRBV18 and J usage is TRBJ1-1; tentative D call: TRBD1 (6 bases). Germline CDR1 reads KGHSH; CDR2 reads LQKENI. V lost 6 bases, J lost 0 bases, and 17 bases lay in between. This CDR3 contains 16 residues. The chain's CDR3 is CASSPLDSSMNTEAFF. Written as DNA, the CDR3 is TGTGCCAGCTCCCCCTTGGACAGCAGTATGAACACTGAAGCTTTCTTT.

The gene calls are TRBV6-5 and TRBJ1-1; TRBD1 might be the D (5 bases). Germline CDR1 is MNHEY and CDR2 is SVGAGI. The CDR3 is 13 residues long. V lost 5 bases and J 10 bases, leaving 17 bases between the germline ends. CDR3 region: CASSPGGAGTAFF. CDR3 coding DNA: TGTGCCAGCAGTCCGGGAGGCGCAGGGACAGCTTTCTTT.

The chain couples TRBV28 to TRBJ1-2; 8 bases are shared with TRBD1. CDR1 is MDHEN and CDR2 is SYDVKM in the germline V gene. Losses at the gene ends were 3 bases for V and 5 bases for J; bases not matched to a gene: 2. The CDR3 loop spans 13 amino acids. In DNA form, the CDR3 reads TGTGCCAGCAGTTTGGGGACAGGTTATGGCTACACCTTC. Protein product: CASSLGTGYGYTF.

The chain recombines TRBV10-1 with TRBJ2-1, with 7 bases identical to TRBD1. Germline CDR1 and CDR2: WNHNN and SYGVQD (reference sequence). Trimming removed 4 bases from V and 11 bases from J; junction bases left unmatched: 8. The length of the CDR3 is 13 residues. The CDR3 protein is CASSVPGQYQQFF. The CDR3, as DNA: TGCGCCAGCAGTGTCCCGGGACAGTATCAGCAGTTCTTC.

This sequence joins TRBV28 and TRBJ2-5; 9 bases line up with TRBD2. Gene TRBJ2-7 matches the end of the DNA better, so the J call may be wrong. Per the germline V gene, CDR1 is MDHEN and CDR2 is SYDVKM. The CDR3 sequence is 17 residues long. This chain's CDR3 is CASKGGLLAGVRGEQYF. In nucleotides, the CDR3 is TGTGCCAGCAAGGGGGGTCTACTAGCGGGTGTGAGAGGCGAGCAGTACTTC.

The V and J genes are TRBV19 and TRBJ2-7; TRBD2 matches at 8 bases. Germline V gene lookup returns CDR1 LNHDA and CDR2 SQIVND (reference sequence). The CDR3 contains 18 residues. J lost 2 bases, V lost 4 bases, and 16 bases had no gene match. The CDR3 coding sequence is TGTGCCAGTAGTACCTCTCGCCAGGGAGCGGGAGACGCCTACGAGCAGTACTTC. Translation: CASSTSRQGAGDAYEQYF. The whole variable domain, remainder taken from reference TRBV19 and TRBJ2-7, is DGGITQSPKYLFRKEGQNVTLSCEQNLNHDAMYWYRQDPGQGLRLIYYSQIVNDFQKGDIAEGYSVSREKKESFPLTVTSAQKNPTAFYLCASSTSRQGAGDAYEQYFGPGTRLTVT.

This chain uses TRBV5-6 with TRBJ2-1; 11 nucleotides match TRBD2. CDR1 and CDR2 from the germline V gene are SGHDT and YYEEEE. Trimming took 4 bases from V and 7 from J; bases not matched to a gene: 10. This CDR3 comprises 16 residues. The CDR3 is CASSRGLAEKGNEQFF. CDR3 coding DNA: TGTGCCAGCAGCCGGGGACTAGCGGAAAAGGGAAATGAGCAGTTCTTC.

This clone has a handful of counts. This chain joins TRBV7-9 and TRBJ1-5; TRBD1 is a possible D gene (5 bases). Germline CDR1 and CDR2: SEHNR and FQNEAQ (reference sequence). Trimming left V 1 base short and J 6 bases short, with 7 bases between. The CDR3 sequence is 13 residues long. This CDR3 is CASSLDGAQPQHF. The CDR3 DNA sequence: TGTGCCAGCAGCTTAGACGGGGCTCAGCCCCAGCATTTT.

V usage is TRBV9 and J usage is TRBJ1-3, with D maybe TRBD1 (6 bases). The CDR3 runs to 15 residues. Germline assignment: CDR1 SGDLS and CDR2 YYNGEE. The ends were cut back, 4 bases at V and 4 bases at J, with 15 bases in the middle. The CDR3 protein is CASSLRGGIGNTIYF. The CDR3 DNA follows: TGTGCCAGCAGCCTTCGAGGGGGAATCGGAAACACCATATATTTT.

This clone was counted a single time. The CDR3 loop reads CASSYLIGGNTEAFF. CDR3 sequence (DNA): TGTGCCAGCAGTTACTTAATAGGGGGGAACACTGAAGCTTTCTTT. The chain is built from TRBV6-5 and TRBJ1-1; D is possibly TRBD1 (6 bases). The V end was cut by 1 base, the J end by 1 base, with 10 bases between. Germline values: CDR1 MNHEY, CDR2 SVGAGI. The length of the CDR3 is 15 residues.

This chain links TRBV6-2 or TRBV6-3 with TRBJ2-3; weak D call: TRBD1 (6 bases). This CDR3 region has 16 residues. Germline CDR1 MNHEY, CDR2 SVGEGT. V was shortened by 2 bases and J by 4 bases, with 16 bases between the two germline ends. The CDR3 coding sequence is TGTGCCAGCAGTTACCCACAGGGCGTTAGGGCAGATACGCAGTATTTT. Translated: CASSYPQGVRADTQYF.

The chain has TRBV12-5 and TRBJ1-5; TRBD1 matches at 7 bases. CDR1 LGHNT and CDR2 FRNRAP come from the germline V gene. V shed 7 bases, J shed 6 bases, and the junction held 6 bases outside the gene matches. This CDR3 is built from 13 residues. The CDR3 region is CASALTGSQPQHF. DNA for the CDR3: TGTGCTAGTGCCCTGACAGGGAGTCAGCCCCAGCATTTT.

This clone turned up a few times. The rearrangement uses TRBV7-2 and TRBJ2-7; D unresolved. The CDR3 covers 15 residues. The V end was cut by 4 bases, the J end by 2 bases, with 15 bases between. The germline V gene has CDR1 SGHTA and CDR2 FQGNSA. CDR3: CASSSRPNFAYEQYF. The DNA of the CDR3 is TGTGCCAGCAGCTCCCGACCTAACTTTGCCTACGAGCAGTACTTC.

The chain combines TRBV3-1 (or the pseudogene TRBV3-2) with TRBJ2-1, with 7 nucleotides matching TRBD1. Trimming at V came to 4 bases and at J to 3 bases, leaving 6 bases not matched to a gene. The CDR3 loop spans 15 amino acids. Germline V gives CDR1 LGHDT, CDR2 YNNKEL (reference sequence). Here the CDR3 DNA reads TGTGCCAGCAGCCTTAGGGACAGAATCTACAATGAGCAGTTCTTC. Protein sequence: CASSLRDRIYNEQFF.

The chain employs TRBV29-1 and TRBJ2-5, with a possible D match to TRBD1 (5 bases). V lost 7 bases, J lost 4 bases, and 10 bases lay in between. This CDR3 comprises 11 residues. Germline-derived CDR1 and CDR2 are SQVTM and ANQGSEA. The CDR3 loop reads CSADNLETQYF. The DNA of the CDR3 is TGCAGCGCGGACAACTTAGAGACCCAGTACTTC.

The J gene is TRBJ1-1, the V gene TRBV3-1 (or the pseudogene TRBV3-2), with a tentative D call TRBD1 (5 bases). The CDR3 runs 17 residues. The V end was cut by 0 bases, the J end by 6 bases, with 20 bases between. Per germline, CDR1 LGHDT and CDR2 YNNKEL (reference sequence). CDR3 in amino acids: CASSQDRGKGLNSEAFF. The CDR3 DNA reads TGTGCCAGCAGCCAAGATCGGGGGAAGGGTCTCAACTCTGAAGCTTTCTTT.

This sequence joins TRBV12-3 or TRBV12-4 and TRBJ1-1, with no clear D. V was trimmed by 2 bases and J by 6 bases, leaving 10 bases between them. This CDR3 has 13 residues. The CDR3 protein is CASSLNGRPEAFF. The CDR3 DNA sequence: TGTGCCAGCAGTTTAAACGGCCGACCTGAAGCTTTCTTT.

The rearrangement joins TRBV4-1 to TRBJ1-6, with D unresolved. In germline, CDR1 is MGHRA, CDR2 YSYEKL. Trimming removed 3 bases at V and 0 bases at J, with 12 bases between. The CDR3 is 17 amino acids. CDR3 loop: CASSQGGFSSYNSPLHF. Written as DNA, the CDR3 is TGCGCCAGCAGCCAGGGAGGGTTCAGCTCCTATAATTCACCCCTCCACTTT.